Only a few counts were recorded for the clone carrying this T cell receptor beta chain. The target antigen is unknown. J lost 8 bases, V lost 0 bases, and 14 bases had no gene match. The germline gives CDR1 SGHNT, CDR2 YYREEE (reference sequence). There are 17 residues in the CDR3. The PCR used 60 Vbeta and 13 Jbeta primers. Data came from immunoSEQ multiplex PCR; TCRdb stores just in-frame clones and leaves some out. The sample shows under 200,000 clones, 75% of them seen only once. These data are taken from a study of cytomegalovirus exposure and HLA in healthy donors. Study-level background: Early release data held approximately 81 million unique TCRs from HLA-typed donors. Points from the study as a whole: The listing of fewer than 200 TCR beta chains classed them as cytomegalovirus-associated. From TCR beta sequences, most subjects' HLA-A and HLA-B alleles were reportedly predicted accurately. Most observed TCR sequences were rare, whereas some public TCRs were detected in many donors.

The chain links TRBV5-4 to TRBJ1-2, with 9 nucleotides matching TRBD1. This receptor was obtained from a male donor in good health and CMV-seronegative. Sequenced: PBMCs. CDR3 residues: CASSLGGQGSPLKGYTF. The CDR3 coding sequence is TGTGCCAGCAGCTTGGGTGGACAGGGGTCCCCTTTAAAGGGCTACACCTTC.